Presented here are 20 T cell receptor beta chains from one specimen sequenced in a study of T cell changes during pregnancy in multiple sclerosis. Sequencing was performed with immunoSEQ multiplex PCR; in TCRdb, only in-frame clones are kept and a portion is missing. The data hold roughly 22,000 clones, with about nine tenths observed a single time. Sequences were derived from CD4+ T cells from peripheral blood mononuclear cells, sampled after pregnancy. The receptors originated from a female donor in good health, enrolled as a control in a pregnancy study.

The chain combines TRBV28 with TRBJ2-5; a possible D gene is TRBD2 (6 bases). There are 15 residues in the CDR3. Trimming took 6 bases from V and 1 from J, leaving 15 bases between them. Germline V CDR1 and CDR2: MDHEN, SYDVKM. CDR3: CASSRHRDSQETQYF. The CDR3 DNA reads as TGTGCCAGCAGCCGACACCGGGACTCCCAAGAGACCCAGTACTTC.

The chain uses TRBV7-9 and TRBJ2-7, with 8 bases matching TRBD1. The CDR3 loop spans 14 amino acids. Germline trimming cut 1 base from V and 4 bases from J; bases unmatched to any gene: 3. CDR1 SEHNR and CDR2 FQNEAQ come from the germline V gene (reference sequence). The CDR3 loop reads CASSLVTGAYEQYF. The CDR3, as DNA: TGTGCCAGCAGCTTAGTGACAGGGGCTTACGAGCAGTACTTC. Based on the CDR3 plus reference TRBV7-9 and TRBJ2-7, the full variable domain is DTGVSQNPRHKITKRGQNVTFRCDPISEHNRLYWYRQTLGQGPEFLTYFQNEAQLEKSRLLSDRFSAERPKGSFSTLEIQRTEQGDSAMYLCASSLVTGAYEQYFGPGTRLTVT.

V gene TRBV18 combines with J gene TRBJ1-5; D gene unclear. In germline, CDR1 is KGHSH, CDR2 LQKENI. With 0 bases removed from V and 0 bases from J, the gap between germline ends came to 3 bases. The CDR3 loop spans 14 amino acids. CDR3 loop: CASSPPYSNQPQHF. The DNA for the CDR3 is TGTGCCAGCTCACCACCCTATAGCAATCAGCCCCAGCATTTT. Full variable domain (missing parts from reference TRBV18 and TRBJ1-5): NAGVMQNPRHLVRRRGQEARLRCSPMKGHSHVYWYRQLPEEGLKFMVYLQKENIIDESGMPKERFSAEFPKEGPSILRIQQVVRGDSAAYFCASSPPYSNQPQHFGDGTRLSIL.

The chain joins TRBV28 to TRBJ1-4, with a weak D call TRBD1 (6 bases). There are 15 residues in the CDR3. The germline V gene encodes CDR1 MDHEN and CDR2 SYDVKM. V was trimmed by 6 bases and J by 6 bases, leaving 17 bases between them. The CDR3 nucleotides read TGTGCCAGCAGCCCCCCGGACAGACCTTATGAAAAACTGTTTTTT. This gives the protein CASSPPDRPYEKLFF.

The chain is built from TRBV7-2 and TRBJ1-1; D might be TRBD1 (5 bases). This CDR3 has 13 residues. The V end lost 5 bases, the J end lost 2 bases, and 9 bases lay between the germline ends. The germline gives CDR1 SGHTA, CDR2 FQGNSA. CDR3 nucleotide sequence: TGTGCCAGCAGCGGGGGGGTTAACACTGAAGCTTTCTTT. Its protein is CASSGGVNTEAFF.

The rearrangement uses TRBV9 and TRBJ2-2; 8 bases are shared with TRBD2. The CDR3 sequence is 16 residues long. Losses at the gene ends were 7 bases for V and 2 bases for J; bases not matched to a gene: 10. Per germline, CDR1 SGDLS and CDR2 YYNGEE. The CDR3 DNA reads as TGTGCCAGCGGACTTCGGGGGGGCCTCAACACCGGGGAGCTGTTTTTT. Amino acid sequence: CASGLRGGLNTGELFF.

The V call is TRBV5-1, the J call TRBJ2-5, with D perhaps matching TRBD1 (5 bases). Germline V gene data show CDR1 as SGHRS and CDR2 as YFSETQ. The V end lost 0 bases, the J end lost 3 bases, and 9 bases lay between the germline ends. This CDR3 comprises 14 residues. The CDR3 sequence is CASSLVGQEETQYF. CDR3 DNA: TGCGCCAGCAGCTTGGTCGGACAAGAAGAGACCCAGTACTTC.

This rearrangement joins TRBV4-1 to TRBJ2-2; D might be TRBD1 (5 bases). V gave up 3 bases and J gave up 5 bases, with 13 bases separating them. This CDR3 has 15 amino acids. In germline, CDR1 is MGHRA, CDR2 YSYEKL. In nucleotides, the CDR3 is TGCGCCAGCAGCCAGAAACCAGGGTATACCGGGGAGCTGTTTTTT. This codes for CASSQKPGYTGELFF.

The chain has TRBV27 and TRBJ2-7, with D tentatively TRBD1 (6 bases). Germline values: CDR1 MNHEY, CDR2 SMNVEV (reference sequence). The CDR3 runs 15 residues. The V end lost 5 bases, the J end lost 5 bases, and 19 bases lay between the germline ends. DNA for the CDR3: TGTGCCAGCAGTCCACGGGACAAGGGACGGGACGAGCAGTACTTC. This sequence encodes CASSPRDKGRDEQYF.

The rearrangement links TRBV29-1 to TRBJ1-6; 9 nucleotides agree with TRBD1. The CDR3 covers 13 residues. V lost 7 bases, J lost 8 bases, and 6 bases stayed unmatched. Germline V gives CDR1 SQVTM, CDR2 ANQGSEA. CDR3 coding DNA: TGCAGCGCGAGGACAGGGGCGGATTCACCCCTCCACTTT. It specifies CSARTGADSPLHF.

The chain is built from TRBV6-6 and TRBJ2-4; D perhaps matches TRBD1 (5 bases). The germline CDR1 and CDR2 sequences are MNHNY and SVGAGI (reference sequence). V was trimmed by 4 bases and J by 8 bases, leaving 21 bases between them. CDR3 length equals 16 residues. The chain's CDR3 is CASSSYTALRGYIQYF. The DNA of the CDR3 is TGTGCCAGCAGTTCCTACACCGCCCTTAGGGGATACATTCAGTACTTC.

The CDR3 loop reads CASSLRQARPHEQYF. The CDR3 DNA reads TGTGCCAGCAGCTTAAGACAGGCTCGCCCCCACGAGCAGTACTTC. The chain combines TRBV7-9 with TRBJ2-7; a possible D gene is TRBD1 (6 bases). This CDR3 contains 15 residues. The V end lost 2 bases, the J end lost 5 bases, and 16 bases lay between the germline ends. From germline, CDR1 is SEHNR and CDR2 FQNEAQ (reference sequence).

This chain joins TRBV5-4 and TRBJ2-7; D may be TRBD2 (5 bases). Germline V CDR1 and CDR2: SGHNT, YYREEE (reference sequence). The V gene lost 4 bases and the J gene lost 4 bases, with 12 bases spanning the gap. There are 13 residues in the CDR3. This chain's CDR3 is CASSTWTGYEQYF. The CDR3 DNA reads as TGTGCCAGCAGCACCTGGACGGGGTACGAGCAGTACTTC.

The chain couples TRBV5-5 to TRBJ1-5; perhaps TRBD1 as D (5 bases). The CDR3 is made up of 15 amino acids. The V gene's germline CDR1 is SGHKS and CDR2 YYEKEE (reference sequence). Trimming took off 4 bases at V and 5 bases at J, with 16 bases between the two ends. CDR3 amino acids: CASSPRLWGDQPQHF. The CDR3 coding sequence is TGTGCCAGCAGCCCCCGATTATGGGGCGATCAGCCCCAGCATTTT.

The chain employs TRBV7-9 and TRBJ1-4, with 10 positions matching TRBD1. This CDR3 is built from 15 residues. Losses at the gene ends were 5 bases for V and 6 bases for J; bases not matched to a gene: 6. From germline, CDR1 is SEHNR and CDR2 FQNEAQ (reference sequence). The CDR3 reads CASSKRTGGYEKLFF. CDR3 in DNA: TGTGCCAGCAGCAAGAGGACAGGGGGTTATGAAAAACTGTTTTTT.

The chain uses TRBV28 and TRBJ1-3; D remains unclear. The V end was cut by 5 bases, the J end by 2 bases, with 10 bases between. Germline CDR1 is MDHEN and CDR2 is SYDVKM. This CDR3 is built from 14 residues. As DNA, the CDR3 is TGTGCCAGCAGTGCGGAATGGGCTGGAAACACCATATATTTT. This translates into CASSAEWAGNTIYF.

This clone was counted between two and nine times. V is TRBV9 and J is TRBJ1-2; 7 bases agree with TRBD1. Trimming at V came to 2 bases and at J to 0 bases, leaving 1 base not matched to a gene. The CDR3 is 14 amino acids. The germline CDR1 and CDR2 sequences are SGDLS and YYNGEE. The CDR3: CASSVTGSNYGYTF. DNA for the CDR3: TGTGCCAGCAGCGTGACAGGGTCTAACTATGGCTACACCTTC.

The chain links TRBV7-3 to TRBJ2-1; TRBD2 matches 8 bases. V lost 5 bases to trimming and J lost 5 bases; unmatched junction nucleotides: 8. Per germline, CDR1 SGHTA and CDR2 FQGTGA. CDR3 length: 15 amino acids. CDR3 amino acids: CASSPMAGGHNEQFF. The CDR3 coding sequence is TGTGCCAGCAGCCCTATGGCGGGGGGTCACAATGAGCAGTTCTTC.

DNA for the CDR3: TGTGCCAGTAGCACCGCCGGGACAGGGAGTGCAACTAATGAAAAACTGTTTTTT. Residues: CASSTAGTGSATNEKLFF. The J gene is TRBJ1-4, the V gene TRBV19; 9 bases map to TRBD1. Germline V lookup: CDR1 LNHDA, CDR2 SQIVND (reference sequence). The CDR3 consists of 18 residues. The junction had 11 bases not matched to a gene; V was cut back by 6 bases and J by 0 bases.

V gene TRBV7-9 combines with J gene TRBJ2-7; 8 bases agree with TRBD2. Germline CDR1 and CDR2: SEHNR and FQNEAQ (reference sequence). This CDR3 has 13 residues. Germline trimming cut 8 bases from V and 1 base from J; bases unmatched to any gene: 4. CDR3 sequence: CASSQRGSYEQYF. The CDR3 DNA sequence: TGTGCCAGCTCTCAGCGGGGGTCCTACGAGCAGTACTTC.